This is a list of T cell receptor beta chains from one sample in a study of cytomegalovirus exposure and HLA in healthy donors. Using immunoSEQ multiplex PCR, the repertoire was profiled, and TCRdb retains in-frame clones only, with some absent. The top ten hold 4.6% of the sample, which has tens of thousands of clones, approximately 78% seen once. Material: PBMCs. These receptors all come from a woman in her 40s in good health and CMV-seropositive. CDR3s include the opening cysteine and the closing phenylalanine or tryptophan. The order of the fields is clone size, J gene, D gene, V gene, CDR3 protein, CDR3 DNA. A D gene is named only where the DNA matches it firmly. Clone size is shown for a subset of rows, as once, few, many or a class of expanded clone.

clone size: NA
J gene: TRBJ2-5
D gene: TRBD1
V gene: TRBV5-4
CDR3 protein: CASSLTDRGNGETQYF
CDR3 DNA: TGTGCCAGCAGCTTGACGGACAGGGGAAACGGAGAGACCCAGTACTTC

clone size: NA
J gene: TRBJ2-3
D gene: NA
V gene: TRBV29-1
CDR3 protein: CSVVQGGADTQYF
CDR3 DNA: TGCAGCGTTGTTCAGGGTGGGGCAGATACGCAGTATTTT

clone size: few
J gene: TRBJ2-2
D gene: TRBD1
V gene: TRBV7-3
CDR3 protein: CASSLAGQGNTGELFF
CDR3 DNA: TGTGCCAGCAGCCTCGCGGGACAGGGGAACACCGGGGAGCTGTTTTTT

clone size: NA
J gene: TRBJ2-7
D gene: TRBD2
V gene: TRBV10-3
CDR3 protein: CATRIAAGDTYEQYF
CDR3 DNA: TGTGCCACGCGGATAGCGGCGGGGGATACCTACGAGCAGTACTTC

clone size: few
J gene: TRBJ1-2
D gene: NA
V gene: TRBV5-5
CDR3 protein: CASSSRGNGYTF
CDR3 DNA: TGTGCCAGCAGCTCCAGGGGAAATGGCTACACCTTC

clone size: few
J gene: TRBJ1-4
D gene: NA
V gene: TRBV7-9
CDR3 protein: CSSSSRNEKLFF
CDR3 DNA: TGTTCCAGCAGCTCCAGAAATGAAAAACTGTTTTTT

clone size: few
J gene: TRBJ1-1
D gene: TRBD1
V gene: TRBV9
CDR3 protein: CASSPTGQGITEAFF
CDR3 DNA: TGTGCCAGCAGCCCAACGGGACAGGGGATCACTGAAGCTTTCTTT

clone size: NA
J gene: TRBJ2-3
D gene: TRBD2
V gene: TRBV7-2
CDR3 protein: CASRNLAGGPDTQYF
CDR3 DNA: TGTGCCAGCAGGAACTTAGCGGGAGGGCCAGATACGCAGTATTTT

clone size: once
J gene: TRBJ2-7
D gene: TRBD1
V gene: TRBV18
CDR3 protein: CASSPLLDFGQGDYEQYF
CDR3 DNA: TGTGCCAGCTCACCACTGCTTGACTTCGGACAGGGTGATTACGAGCAGTACTTC

clone size: few
J gene: TRBJ2-7
D gene: TRBD2
V gene: TRBV6-6
CDR3 protein: CASSQSGSSYEQYF
CDR3 DNA: TGTGCCAGCAGTCAAAGCGGGAGCTCCTACGAGCAGTACTTC

clone size: NA
J gene: TRBJ1-6
D gene: NA
V gene: TRBV28
CDR3 protein: CASSSADRKGGPLHF
CDR3 DNA: TGTGCCAGCAGTTCAGCTGACAGAAAGGGTGGACCCCTCCACTTT

clone size: few
J gene: TRBJ1-3
D gene: NA
V gene: TRBV16
CDR3 protein: CASSQSEGLWAF
CDR3 DNA: TGTGCCAGCAGCCAATCGGAAGGACTTTGGGCTTTT

clone size: NA
J gene: TRBJ2-7
D gene: NA
V gene: TRBV30
CDR3 protein: CAWRAPSSAEQYF
CDR3 DNA: TGTGCCTGGAGGGCCCCTTCTTCCGCCGAGCAGTACTTC

clone size: NA
J gene: TRBJ1-2
D gene: TRBD1
V gene: TRBV19
CDR3 protein: CASSPGQGPAYGYTF
CDR3 DNA: TGTGCCAGTAGTCCCGGACAGGGACCTGCCTATGGCTACACCTTC

clone size: few
J gene: TRBJ2-2
D gene: NA
V gene: TRBV6-6
CDR3 protein: CASRYPGELFF
CDR3 DNA: TGTGCCAGCCGGTATCCCGGGGAGCTGTTTTTT

clone size: NA
J gene: TRBJ1-1
D gene: TRBD1
V gene: TRBV11-3
CDR3 protein: CASSLEVWGTGVTEAFF
CDR3 DNA: TGTGCCAGCAGCTTAGAAGTTTGGGGGACAGGGGTCACTGAAGCTTTCTTT

clone size: NA
J gene: TRBJ2-2
D gene: NA
V gene: TRBV2
CDR3 protein: CASWTARTGELFF
CDR3 DNA: TGTGCCAGCTGGACAGCCCGTACCGGGGAGCTGTTTTTT

clone size: NA
J gene: TRBJ2-2
D gene: TRBD2
V gene: TRBV7-9
CDR3 protein: CASSFLSGGNTGELFF
CDR3 DNA: TGTGCCAGCAGCTTCCTAAGCGGGGGAAACACCGGGGAGCTGTTTTTT

clone size: NA
J gene: TRBJ1-4
D gene: NA
V gene: TRBV5-1
CDR3 protein: CASSSNTGHNEKLFF
CDR3 DNA: TGCGCCAGCAGCTCGAATACAGGCCATAATGAAAAACTGTTTTTT

clone size: NA
J gene: TRBJ1-5
D gene: TRBD1
V gene: TRBV4-3
CDR3 protein: CASSQDRDRGWQPQHF
CDR3 DNA: TGCGCCAGCAGCCAGGACCGGGACAGGGGTTGGCAGCCCCAGCATTTT

clone size: NA
J gene: TRBJ2-3
D gene: NA
V gene: TRBV18
CDR3 protein: CASSSDITDTQYF
CDR3 DNA: TGTGCCAGCTCATCCGACATCACAGATACGCAGTATTTT

clone size: NA
J gene: TRBJ2-1
D gene: TRBD2
V gene: TRBV7-9
CDR3 protein: CASSPFLTGGAENEQFF
CDR3 DNA: TGTGCCAGCAGCCCCTTTTTAACGGGAGGGGCGGAAAATGAGCAGTTCTTC

clone size: NA
J gene: TRBJ2-7
D gene: TRBD2
V gene: TRBV6-7
CDR3 protein: CASLSHGTNYEQYF
CDR3 DNA: TGTGCCAGTTTGTCGCACGGGACTAACTACGAGCAGTACTTC

clone size: NA
J gene: TRBJ2-3
D gene: NA
V gene: TRBV7-9
CDR3 protein: CSSSPNGGKRDTQYF
CDR3 DNA: TGTTCCAGCAGCCCCAATGGGGGGAAAAGGGATACGCAGTATTTT

clone size: few
J gene: TRBJ2-7
D gene: NA
V gene: TRBV2
CDR3 protein: CASSRDTSSYEQYF
CDR3 DNA: TGTGCCAGCAGCCGGGACACGAGCTCCTACGAGCAGTACTTC

clone size: NA
J gene: TRBJ2-7
D gene: NA
V gene: TRBV5-6
CDR3 protein: CASSTWTGVSYEQYF
CDR3 DNA: TGTGCCAGCAGCACGTGGACTGGCGTTTCCTACGAGCAGTACTTC

clone size: NA
J gene: TRBJ2-3
D gene: TRBD2
V gene: TRBV2
CDR3 protein: CASSEGLAGDTQYF
CDR3 DNA: TGTGCCAGCAGTGAAGGGCTAGCGGGAGATACGCAGTATTTT

clone size: NA
J gene: TRBJ1-6
D gene: TRBD1
V gene: TRBV5-1
CDR3 protein: CASSTSGTGHSPLHF
CDR3 DNA: TGCGCCAGCAGCACCTCCGGGACAGGGCACTCACCCCTCCACTTT

clone size: NA
J gene: TRBJ2-2
D gene: TRBD1
V gene: TRBV11-2
CDR3 protein: CASTGQGGTGELFF
CDR3 DNA: TGTGCCAGCACGGGACAGGGAGGCACCGGGGAGCTGTTTTTT

clone size: NA
J gene: TRBJ2-1
D gene: NA
V gene: TRBV28
CDR3 protein: CASSLPQGTSSYNEQFF
CDR3 DNA: TGTGCCAGCAGTTTACCCCAGGGAACCAGCTCCTACAATGAGCAGTTCTTC

clone size: NA
J gene: TRBJ2-3
D gene: NA
V gene: TRBV27
CDR3 protein: CASSPGTSTDTQYF
CDR3 DNA: TGTGCCAGCAGCCCCGGGACTAGCACAGATACGCAGTATTTT

clone size: few
J gene: TRBJ1-1
D gene: NA
V gene: TRBV7-9
CDR3 protein: CASNPLTGSSNTEAFF
CDR3 DNA: TGTGCCAGCAACCCCTTGACAGGATCGTCGAACACTGAAGCTTTCTTT

clone size: once
J gene: TRBJ2-1
D gene: NA
V gene: TRBV6-6
CDR3 protein: CASSRDSYNEQFF
CDR3 DNA: TGTGCCAGCAGCCGGGACTCCTACAATGAGCAGTTCTTC

clone size: NA
J gene: TRBJ1-2
D gene: NA
V gene: TRBV6-5
CDR3 protein: CASSYAGGQNYGYTF
CDR3 DNA: TGTGCCAGCAGTTACGCAGGTGGACAGAACTATGGCTACACCTTC

clone size: few
J gene: TRBJ1-1
D gene: TRBD1
V gene: TRBV15
CDR3 protein: CATSSFKTGRTEAFF
CDR3 DNA: TGTGCCACCAGCAGTTTTAAGACAGGGCGCACTGAAGCTTTCTTT

clone size: NA
J gene: TRBJ2-6
D gene: NA
V gene: TRBV30
CDR3 protein: CASGTSGANVLTF
CDR3 DNA: TGTGCATCGGGGACTTCTGGGGCCAACGTCCTGACTTTC

clone size: NA
J gene: TRBJ2-1
D gene: NA
V gene: TRBV14
CDR3 protein: CASSQAYNEQFF
CDR3 DNA: TGTGCCAGCAGCCAAGCGTACAATGAGCAGTTCTTC

clone size: few
J gene: TRBJ2-7
D gene: TRBD2
V gene: TRBV6-1
CDR3 protein: CASSGYLVAGGSYEQYF
CDR3 DNA: TGTGCCAGCAGTGGATACCTAGTAGCGGGAGGGTCCTACGAGCAGTACTTC

clone size: NA
J gene: TRBJ2-7
D gene: TRBD1
V gene: TRBV28
CDR3 protein: CASSSRQGRPYEQYF
CDR3 DNA: TGTGCCAGCAGTTCCCGACAGGGTCGCCCCTACGAGCAGTACTTC

clone size: NA
J gene: TRBJ1-2
D gene: NA
V gene: TRBV5-5
CDR3 protein: CASSPSTGAGENYGYTF
CDR3 DNA: TGTGCCAGCAGCCCCTCGACTGGGGCAGGGGAAAACTATGGCTACACCTTC

clone size: NA
J gene: TRBJ2-2
D gene: NA
V gene: TRBV6-6
CDR3 protein: CASRLSPGELFF
CDR3 DNA: TGTGCCAGCAGACTGTCCCCCGGGGAGCTGTTTTTT

clone size: NA
J gene: TRBJ2-2
D gene: TRBD2
V gene: TRBV28
CDR3 protein: CASIGGGRAVGELFF
CDR3 DNA: TGTGCCAGCATTGGGGGCGGGAGGGCCGTCGGGGAGCTGTTTTTT

clone size: few
J gene: TRBJ2-5
D gene: NA
V gene: TRBV20-1
CDR3 protein: CSATGSQYF
CDR3 DNA: TGCAGTGCTACGGGGAGCCAGTACTTC

clone size: NA
J gene: TRBJ2-7
D gene: TRBD1
V gene: TRBV7-2
CDR3 protein: CASSFAGTAGYEQYF
CDR3 DNA: TGTGCCAGCAGCTTCGCCGGGACAGCCGGCTACGAGCAGTACTTC

clone size: NA
J gene: TRBJ1-1
D gene: TRBD1
V gene: TRBV7-9
CDR3 protein: CASSLVTGTGEAFF
CDR3 DNA: TGTGCCAGCAGCTTAGTCACCGGGACAGGTGAAGCTTTCTTT

clone size: NA
J gene: TRBJ2-7
D gene: NA
V gene: TRBV6-6
CDR3 protein: CASSYSADHTYEQYF
CDR3 DNA: TGTGCCAGCAGTTACTCGGCGGATCATACCTACGAGCAGTACTTC

clone size: NA
J gene: TRBJ2-1
D gene: TRBD2
V gene: TRBV7-2
CDR3 protein: CASSQREGGNEQFF
CDR3 DNA: TGTGCCAGCAGCCAGCGGGAGGGGGGCAATGAGCAGTTCTTC

clone size: few
J gene: TRBJ1-1
D gene: NA
V gene: TRBV29-1
CDR3 protein: CSASTGNTEAFF
CDR3 DNA: TGCAGCGCCTCCACAGGGAACACTGAAGCTTTCTTT

clone size: NA
J gene: TRBJ2-7
D gene: NA
V gene: TRBV28
CDR3 protein: CASTTTYEQYF
CDR3 DNA: TGTGCCAGCACGACAACCTACGAGCAGTACTTC

clone size: NA
J gene: TRBJ1-1
D gene: NA
V gene: TRBV11-2
CDR3 protein: CASSLAVNLNTEAFF
CDR3 DNA: TGTGCCAGCAGCTTAGCTGTCAACTTGAACACTGAAGCTTTCTTT

clone size: few
J gene: TRBJ2-7
D gene: NA
V gene: TRBV19
CDR3 protein: CASSIGGKTYEQYF
CDR3 DNA: TGTGCCAGTAGTATCGGAGGGAAAACCTACGAGCAGTACTTC

clone size: NA
J gene: TRBJ2-7
D gene: TRBD2
V gene: TRBV13
CDR3 protein: CASSGDWDGLAGEAYEQYF
CDR3 DNA: TGTGCCAGCAGCGGCGACTGGGATGGACTAGCGGGAGAGGCCTACGAGCAGTACTTC